A selection of T cell receptor beta chains follows, all from one sample in a study of cytomegalovirus exposure and HLA in healthy donors. The method was immunoSEQ multiplex PCR; TCRdb's version includes in-frame clones alone and lacks a portion of them. The sample lists 55,000 to 65,000 clones; under 90% were seen once. Material: PBMCs. These receptors were collected from a woman aged 40-49 years in good health and CMV-seronegative. CDR3s include the opening cysteine and the closing phenylalanine or tryptophan. The D gene is left open where the match is weak. Size is stated for part of the rows, as once, few or many counts, or as a class when the clone is expanded.

j_call clone_size d_call v_call cdr3_nt cdr3_aa
TRBJ1-1 NA NA TRBV28 TGTGCCAGCAGTTCTCCCCCAGGGAACACTGAAGCTTTCTTT CASSSPPGNTEAFF
TRBJ2-1 NA NA TRBV10-1 TGCGCCAGCAGTGAGTCGGTCGGGAGCTCCTACAATGAGCAGTTCTTC CASSESVGSSYNEQFF
TRBJ2-6 NA NA TRBV9 TGTGCCAGCAGCGTTGGGGGGTCTGGGGCCAACGTCCTGACTTTC CASSVGGSGANVLTF
TRBJ2-3 NA NA TRBV30 TGTGCCTGGAGTGTACTGAGCGGTAGCACAGATACGCAGTATTTT CAWSVLSGSTDTQYF
TRBJ2-1 NA TRBD1 TRBV27 TGTGCCAGCAGTTCGGGGACAGGGTACTACAATGAGCAGTTCTTC CASSSGTGYYNEQFF
TRBJ2-7 NA TRBD1 TRBV27 TGTGCCAGCAGTTTATCGGACAGGGGGTTCCGCGAGCAGTACTTC CASSLSDRGFREQYF
TRBJ2-3 NA NA TRBV29-1 TGCAGCGTTACAGGTCCTTCCACAGATACGCAGTATTTT CSVTGPSTDTQYF
TRBJ1-5 once TRBD1 TRBV28 TGTGCCAGCAGTGTCGGACAGGGATGGTCTAGCAATCAGCCCCAGCATTTT CASSVGQGWSSNQPQHF
TRBJ2-5 NA TRBD2 TRBV10-3 TGTGCCATCAGAGCCAGGGAGGGGGAGACCCAGTACTTC CAIRAREGETQYF
TRBJ1-2 NA TRBD1 TRBV5-1 TGCGCCAGCAGCTCCGGACAGGCGGAAGGCTACACCTTC CASSSGQAEGYTF
TRBJ2-1 NA TRBD2 TRBV6-5 TGTGCCAGCAGTTACCCTACTAGCGGGAGTGATGAGCAGTTCTTC CASSYPTSGSDEQFF
TRBJ1-1 NA TRBD1 TRBV7-2 TGTGCCAGCAAGGGACAGGTGAACACTGAAGCTTTCTTT CASKGQVNTEAFF
TRBJ1-5 NA NA TRBV28 TGTGCCAGCACTACAAGGCACTATAGCAATCAGCCCCAGCATTTT CASTTRHYSNQPQHF
TRBJ1-2 NA NA TRBV6-1 TGTGCCAGTAGTGAAGCCAGGGTGGGGTATGGCTACACCTTC CASSEARVGYGYTF
TRBJ2-1 few TRBD2 TRBV5-1 TGCGCCAGCAGCTTGGGGTGGACTAGCCTCAGCAATGAGCAGTTCTTC CASSLGWTSLSNEQFF
TRBJ2-7 NA TRBD1 TRBV7-9 TGTGCCAGCAGCCTCTACAGGGGTATAGGCTCCTACGAGCAGTACTTC CASSLYRGIGSYEQYF
TRBJ2-1 NA TRBD2 TRBV15 TGTGCCACCAGCAGAGTCGAAGCGGGGATCAATGAGCAGTTCTTC CATSRVEAGINEQFF
TRBJ1-1 NA TRBD1 TRBV28 TGTGCCAGCAGTATCCTTGGACAGGGGAACACTGAAGCTTTCTTT CASSILGQGNTEAFF
TRBJ2-7 NA TRBD1 TRBV5-1 TGCGCCAGCAGCACTTCACCGGGACAGGGGTTAGGCTACGAGCAGTACTTC CASSTSPGQGLGYEQYF
TRBJ1-2 NA NA TRBV6-1 TGTGCCAACTCGGCGGGCACTGGCTACACCTTC CANSAGTGYTF
TRBJ2-1 NA NA TRBV7-9 TGTGCCAGCAGCTTGAGTCCGAATGAGCAGTTCTTC CASSLSPNEQFF
TRBJ2-7 NA TRBD2 TRBV5-1 TGCGCCAGCAGCTTGGCCGTGGGAGGGAGGAACGAGCAGTACTTC CASSLAVGGRNEQYF
TRBJ2-1 NA NA TRBV25-1 TGTGCCAGCAGTGAAGGGTTCAGGGTTGTGGACAATGAGCAGTTCTTC CASSEGFRVVDNEQFF
TRBJ2-1 NA NA TRBV6-6 TGTGCCAGCAGTTACTCGTCTTTCGGGGGGCAGTTCTTC CASSYSSFGGQFF
TRBJ2-7 few NA TRBV29-1 TGCAGCGTTGGTGCAGGGTCAGTCGAGCAGTACTTC CSVGAGSVEQYF
TRBJ1-5 NA NA TRBV4-1 TGCGCCAGCAGCCCTGGGGCAGGGAGCAATCAGCCCCAGCATTTT CASSPGAGSNQPQHF
TRBJ2-3 NA TRBD2 TRBV9 TGTGCCAGCAGCCAAGCGGGACTAGCGGGGCCTAGCACAGATACGCAGTATTTT CASSQAGLAGPSTDTQYF
TRBJ1-1 NA NA TRBV5-1 TGCGCCAGCTCACAGGTCGCGGACACTGAAGCTTTCTTT CASSQVADTEAFF
TRBJ1-2 NA NA TRBV28 TGTGCCAGCAGCAGCAACAGTGCCAGATCCTATGGCTACACCTTC CASSSNSARSYGYTF
TRBJ1-2 NA TRBD1 TRBV6-6 TGTGCCAGCACCGCCCCGGGACAGAGCACCTATGGCTACACCTTC CASTAPGQSTYGYTF
TRBJ2-3 NA TRBD2 TRBV10-2 TGCGCCAGTGGGCTAGCGGGAGCAGATACGCAGTATTTT CASGLAGADTQYF
TRBJ2-3 NA TRBD1 TRBV19 TGTGCCACCCGAGGACAGGGGCGCACAGATACGCAGTATTTT CATRGQGRTDTQYF
TRBJ2-3 NA NA TRBV6-1 TGTGCCAGCAGTGACAGGGGCGTAGATACGCAGTATTTT CASSDRGVDTQYF
TRBJ2-7 NA TRBD1 TRBV7-6 TGTGCCAGCAGCCTAGGGGGCATCACCTACGAGCAGTACTTC CASSLGGITYEQYF
TRBJ1-2 NA NA TRBV19 TGTGCCAGTAGTAAGGAGGGGCGGCATGGCTACACCTTC CASSKEGRHGYTF
TRBJ2-7 NA NA TRBV7-2 TGTGCCAGCAGCTTAGAGAGTGGGCGCGCCTACGAGCAGTACTTC CASSLESGRAYEQYF
TRBJ2-6 NA NA TRBV4-1 TGCGCCAGCAGCCAATCGACAGGTGCTGGGGCCAACGTCCTGACTTTC CASSQSTGAGANVLTF
TRBJ2-3 NA NA TRBV20-1 TGCAGCGCTAGAGAAAAGGGAGGGCAGTATTTT CSAREKGGQYF